The clone carrying this T cell receptor beta chain came up once. Its antigen is undetermined. This may be a read error, as it is one base from a much larger clone. A sample-barcoded 5' primer and a J-beta primer mix were used in a second PCR of about 7 to 12 cycles. TCRdb re-analysed the 5' RACE reads in MiXCR, keeping a single row per CDR3 protein. This sample has around 580,000 distinct CDR3 sequences; under 55% occur once, and the top ten carry 20% to 25%. Germline CDR1 SQVTM, CDR2 ANQGSEA. Between the trimmed V and J ends, which lost 7 bases and 8 bases, there was a span of 9 bases. The CDR3 contains 10 residues. Peripheral blood from each donor was collected in a volume of 9.5 to 10 milliliters. These data are taken from a study of blood T cells in healthy people across ages. Study conclusions and caveats: Older age went with lower TCR beta diversity per million T cells, in a roughly linear way. Diversity estimated from one million T cells was considered an underestimate.

The chain couples TRBV29-1 to TRBJ2-1; D uncertain. The sequence came from a man at least 80 years old in good health. The sample consisted of blood. The CDR3 nucleotides are TGCAGCGCCAAACACGATGAGCAGTTCTTC. This codes for CSAKHDEQFF.